This T cell receptor (beta chain) stems from a study of beta chain features in type 1 diabetes. The CDR3 length is 16 residues. With 2 bases clipped from V and 8 bases from J, the junction kept 7 bases outside the gene matches. CDR1 KGHSH and CDR2 LQKENI come from the germline V gene. Study-wide results and caveats: TCRB CDR3s were moderately but significantly shorter in Type 1 diabetes patients in all four CD4+ subsets.

The entirety of the isolated RNA underwent reverse transcription, so expressed TCRB transcripts were sequenced. This table comes from immunoSEQ multiplex PCR, and its TCRdb copy is limited to in-frame clones, with some not included. The repertoire has almost 350,000 clones, around 9.3% of them found once; the top ten carry roughly 1%. This clone occurred a few times. Its antigen is unknown. The chain uses TRBV18 and TRBJ1-6, with TRBD1 matching 9 bases. Sample: central memory CD4+ T cells from blood. The receptor's source is a man aged 30 to 45 with type 1 diabetes. This chain's CDR3 is CASSPATGGRDSPLHF. The CDR3 coding sequence is TGTGCCAGCTCACCAGCCACAGGGGGCCGAGATTCACCCCTCCACTTT.